A selection of T cell receptor beta chains follows, all from one sample in a study of T cell responses to AZD1222 COVID-19 vaccine. Profiled with immunoSEQ multiplex PCR; TCRdb holds only in-frame clones, not every one. Altogether over 120,000 clones are present, over 85% being singletons, with the ten largest covering approximately 5%. Here the sequenced sample was peripheral blood, taken on day 0 of AZD1222 vaccination. The receptors shown here come from an adult in good health. Each CDR3 is given with its conserved first and last residue. Fields, in order: D gene, clone size, J gene, V gene, CDR3 DNA, CDR3 protein. A D gene is named only where the DNA matches it firmly. Clone size is stated in some rows and not others, as once, few, many or a class when expanded.

NA	NA	TRBJ2-1	TRBV18	TGTGCCAGCTCACCACCGAACAGCCTCTACAATGAGCAGTTCTTC	CASSPPNSLYNEQFF
TRBD2	NA	TRBJ2-3	TRBV12-5	TGTGCTAGTGGGACGGGAGGGAAGGTGATAACAGATACGCAGTATTTT	CASGTGGKVITDTQYF
TRBD1	NA	TRBJ2-2	TRBV18	TGTGCCAGCTCACCACCCCGCTTAGGACAGGGAGCCGGGGAGCTGTTTTTT	CASSPPRLGQGAGELFF
NA	NA	TRBJ2-3	TRBV14	TGTGCCAGCAGCCAAGAACAGAGAGATACGCAGTATTTT	CASSQEQRDTQYF
NA	NA	TRBJ2-5	TRBV18	TGTGCCAGCTCCCCCAGGCGGGACAGAGAGACCCAGTACTTC	CASSPRRDRETQYF
NA	NA	TRBJ1-1	TRBV30	TGTGCCTGGAGTGTAAGTCTGAACACTGAAGCTTTCTTT	CAWSVSLNTEAFF
TRBD1	once	TRBJ2-7	TRBV2	TGTGCCAGCACCTTGACAGGGGGCAACGAGCAGTACTTC	CASTLTGGNEQYF
NA	NA	TRBJ1-1	TRBV5-4	TGTGCCAGCAGCTTGGCCGGCGGGAACACTGAAGCTTTCTTT	CASSLAGGNTEAFF
NA	NA	TRBJ1-1	TRBV6-1	TGTGCCAGCAGTGAAATCGGGTTAGGGACTGAAGCTTTCTTT	CASSEIGLGTEAFF
NA	NA	TRBJ1-1	TRBV5-1	TGCGCCAGCAGCTTGGGGTTGAGAAACACTGAAGCTTTCTTT	CASSLGLRNTEAFF
NA	NA	TRBJ2-1	TRBV10-3	TGTGCCATCAGTGGGGACTTTAACAATGAGCAGTTCTTC	CAISGDFNNEQFF
NA	few	TRBJ2-2	TRBV5-1	TGCGCCAGCAACCGAGGTGATGCAGGAAACACCGGGGAGCTGTTTTTT	CASNRGDAGNTGELFF
NA	NA	TRBJ1-5	TRBV19	TGTGCCAGTAGTGTTAACGGTGACACGCTCAATCAGCCCCAGCATTTT	CASSVNGDTLNQPQHF
NA	NA	TRBJ2-6	TRBV18	TGTGCCAGCTCCCCCCAGGGTACCGGGGCCAACGTCCTGACTTTC	CASSPQGTGANVLTF
NA	NA	TRBJ1-1	TRBV7-3	TGTGCCAGCAGCCCAACAGGGTTGAACACTGAAGCTTTCTTT	CASSPTGLNTEAFF